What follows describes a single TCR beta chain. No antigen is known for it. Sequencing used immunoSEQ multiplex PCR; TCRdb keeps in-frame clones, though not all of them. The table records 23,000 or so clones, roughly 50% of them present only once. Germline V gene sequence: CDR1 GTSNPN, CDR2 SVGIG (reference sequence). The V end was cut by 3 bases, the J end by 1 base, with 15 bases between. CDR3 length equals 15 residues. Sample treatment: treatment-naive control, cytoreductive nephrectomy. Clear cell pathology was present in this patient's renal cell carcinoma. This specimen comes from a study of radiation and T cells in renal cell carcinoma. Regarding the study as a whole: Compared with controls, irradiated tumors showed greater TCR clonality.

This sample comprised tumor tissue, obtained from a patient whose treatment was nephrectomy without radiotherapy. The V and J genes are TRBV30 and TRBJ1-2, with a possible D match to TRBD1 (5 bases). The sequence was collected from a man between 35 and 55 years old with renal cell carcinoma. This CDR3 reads CAWSPRRQLNYGYTF. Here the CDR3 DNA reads TGTGCCTGGAGCCCAAGGAGACAGCTTAACTATGGCTACACCTTC.